Here is one TCR beta chain with its context. Its antigen is not identified. The source of the sample is a study of CD8 T cells in ankylosing spondylitis. The study's findings and limits: Ankylosing spondylitis blood seemed to carry a telltale TCR beta motif made of fewer than ten highly homologous variants.

The length of the CDR3 is 15 residues. The J segment lost 6 bases and the V segment lost 3 bases, leaving 8 bases of the junction unmatched. MiXCR, run by TCRdb on the 5' RACE reads, gives a single entry per CDR3 protein. The data hold over 600,000 distinct CDR3 sequences, with 19% observed a single time. The source of this sequence is a male donor with ankylosing spondylitis. The sample was blood, either unsorted or a sorted T cell fraction (not recorded which). The gene calls are TRBV12-3 or TRBV12-4 and TRBJ2-1; 7 bases line up with TRBD1. DNA of the CDR3: TGTGCCAGCAGTTTGAAGGGGGCGCCTGGCAATGAGCAGTTCTTC. Its translation: CASSLKGAPGNEQFF.